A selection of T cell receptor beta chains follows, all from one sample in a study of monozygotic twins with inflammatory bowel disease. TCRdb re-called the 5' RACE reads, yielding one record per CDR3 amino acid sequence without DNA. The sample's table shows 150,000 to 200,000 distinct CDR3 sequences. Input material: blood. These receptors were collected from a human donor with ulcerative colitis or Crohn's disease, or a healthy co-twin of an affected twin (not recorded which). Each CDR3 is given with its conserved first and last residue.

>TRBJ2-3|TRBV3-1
CASSQVLATSTDTQYF
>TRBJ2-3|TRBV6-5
CASSYLSAGKTDTQYF
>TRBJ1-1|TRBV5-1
CASSSRTASNTEAFF
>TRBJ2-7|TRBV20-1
CSAHKAAGNFLEQYF
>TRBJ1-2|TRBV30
CAWSDDRGVDGYTF
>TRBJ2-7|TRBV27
CASSFSTGGSYEQYF
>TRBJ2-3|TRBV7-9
CATRRSTDTQYF
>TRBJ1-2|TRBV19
CASSIGTANYGYTF
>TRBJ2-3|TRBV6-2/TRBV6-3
CASSWEEEDTQYF
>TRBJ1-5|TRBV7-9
CASSLAGGGTQPQHF
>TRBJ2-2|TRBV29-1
CSVDRGFGELFF
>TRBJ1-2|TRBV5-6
CASRTGQGYYGYTF
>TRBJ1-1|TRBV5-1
CASSLDGRNTEAFF
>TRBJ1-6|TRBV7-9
CASSLSSPDSPLHF
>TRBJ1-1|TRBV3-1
CASSQVSLGNTEAFF
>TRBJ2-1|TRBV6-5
CASRYTGTALNEQFF
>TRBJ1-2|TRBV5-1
CASSLEAANYGYTF
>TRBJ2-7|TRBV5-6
CASSLTGGRAYEQYF
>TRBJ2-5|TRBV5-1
CASSLQVVGLTATQEETQYF
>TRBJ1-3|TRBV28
CASSFVAGGRNTIYF
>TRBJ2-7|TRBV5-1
CASSFASGTAFPQQYF
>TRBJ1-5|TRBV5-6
CASSLGGENQPQHF
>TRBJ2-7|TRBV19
CASSIYPGPYYEQYF
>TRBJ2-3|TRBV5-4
CASTTRVVSGNADTQYF
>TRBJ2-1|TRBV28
CASSYPLAGIYNEQFF
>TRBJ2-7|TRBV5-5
CASSLSRGSTHEQYF
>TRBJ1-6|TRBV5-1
CASSLEGSSYNSPLHF
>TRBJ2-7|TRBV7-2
CASSRSYEQYF
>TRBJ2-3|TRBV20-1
CSANDGPSTDTQYF
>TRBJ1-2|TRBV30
CAWSVAGWSGYTF
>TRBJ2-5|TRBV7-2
CASSLRAAGEETQYF
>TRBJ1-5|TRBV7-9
CASSQGSQGDQPQHF
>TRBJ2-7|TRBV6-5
CASSLDRGPSYEQYF
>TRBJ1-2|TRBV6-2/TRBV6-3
CASSENFISMAMVPTLF
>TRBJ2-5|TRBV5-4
CASSLGPKQETQYF
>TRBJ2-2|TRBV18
CASSPGFGELFF
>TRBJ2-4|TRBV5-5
CASRHRDRGLRDIQYF
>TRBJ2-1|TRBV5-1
CASSLGAGAFSYNEQFF
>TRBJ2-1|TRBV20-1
CSAPAPRQDEQFF
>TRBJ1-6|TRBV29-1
CSVGDRVDSPLHF
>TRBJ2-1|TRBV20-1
CSARDTSGVVNEQFF
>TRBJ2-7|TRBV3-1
CASSQVPRISYEQYF
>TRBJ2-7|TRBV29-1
CSVVDAYEQYF
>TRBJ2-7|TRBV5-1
CASSTQGSEQYF
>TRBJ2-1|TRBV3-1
CASSQGPLAGDNEQFF
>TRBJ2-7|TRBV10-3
CAISPQGGRLAYEQYF
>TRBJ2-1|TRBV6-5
CASSTARDRLYNEQFF
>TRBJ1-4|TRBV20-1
CSAREAGNSEKLFF
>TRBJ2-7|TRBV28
CASSFTRSSLYEQYF
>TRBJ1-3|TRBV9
CASSVAGYSGNTIYF
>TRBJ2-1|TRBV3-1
CASSQEPTWWGQGANEQFF